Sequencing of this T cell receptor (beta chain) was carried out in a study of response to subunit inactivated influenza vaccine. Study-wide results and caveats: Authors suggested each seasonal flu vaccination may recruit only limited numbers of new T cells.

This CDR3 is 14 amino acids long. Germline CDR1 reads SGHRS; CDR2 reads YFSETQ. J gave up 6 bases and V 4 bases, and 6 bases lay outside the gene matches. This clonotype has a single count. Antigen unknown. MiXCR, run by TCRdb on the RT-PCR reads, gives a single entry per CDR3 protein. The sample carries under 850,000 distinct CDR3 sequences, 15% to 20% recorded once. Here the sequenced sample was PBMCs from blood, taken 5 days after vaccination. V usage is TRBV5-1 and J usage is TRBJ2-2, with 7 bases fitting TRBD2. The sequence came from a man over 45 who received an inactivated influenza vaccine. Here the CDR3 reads CASSTRLAPGELFF. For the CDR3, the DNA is TGCGCCAGCAGCACCCGACTAGCTCCCGGGGAGCTGTTTTTT.